The entry below gives a single TCR beta chain sequence along with its context. The data were obtained in a study of blood T cell repertoires in COVID-19. Produced via immunoSEQ multiplex PCR; TCRdb's table is partial and in-frame only. The sample contains 60,000 to 80,000 clones, 88% of which appear only once. CDR3 length: 16 residues. The germline V gene encodes CDR1 SGHAT and CDR2 FQNNGV. J lost 2 bases, V lost 5 bases, and 9 bases had no gene match. Material: peripheral blood. The chain joins TRBV11-2 to TRBJ2-3, with 8 bases lining up with TRBD2. The origin of this receptor is a human donor in a cohort sampled during active COVID-19. CDR3 amino acids: CASSPSRGGNTDTQYF. The CDR3 nucleotides read TGTGCCAGCAGCCCCTCCCGGGGGGGAAACACAGATACGCAGTATTTT.